The 8 T cell receptor beta chains presented below share a single source sample, sequenced in a study of T cell repertoires in cytomegalovirus infection. A single record per CDR3 protein comes from TCRdb applying MiXCR to the reads. The sample lists 600,000 to 800,000 distinct CDR3 sequences, less than 25% occurring once. The sequenced sample consisted of CD8+ T cells from PBMCs. The receptors originated from a human donor in good health (CMV status not recorded). Some clones in this sample may be carry-over from other donors' samples.

Turning to this clonotype: This may be a read error: a much more frequent sequence differs by one nucleotide. CDR3 region: CANSLAIGTSGGRFYNEQFF. In DNA form, the CDR3 reads TGTGCCAACAGCTTAGCGATCGGGACTAGCGGGGGACGTTTTTACAATGAGCAGTTCTTC. The chain links TRBV7-2 to TRBJ2-1; 14 nucleotides line up with TRBD2. There are 20 residues in the CDR3. From germline, CDR1 is SGHTA and CDR2 FQGNSA.

This clonotype showed up many times. The rearrangement links TRBV7-2 to TRBJ2-1; TRBD2 matches 16 bases. V lost 4 bases, J lost 1 base, and 7 bases stayed unmatched. The V gene's germline CDR1 is SGHTA and CDR2 FQGNSA. The CDR3 is made up of 19 amino acids. CDR3 residues: CASSSGLAGGFGSYNEQFF. CDR3 sequence (DNA): TGTGCCAGCAGCTCGGGACTAGCGGGGGGGTTCGGGTCCTACAATGAGCAGTTCTTC.

This clonotype was seen a handful of times. The chain couples TRBV12-3 or TRBV12-4 to TRBJ1-1; D gene unclear. Between the trimmed V and J ends, which lost 2 bases and 5 bases, there was a span of 9 bases. The CDR3 spans 13 residues. This CDR3 reads CASSLSVRTEAFF. The CDR3 nucleotides are TGTGCCAGCAGTTTATCGGTTAGAACTGAAGCTTTCTTT.

This chain joins TRBV12-3 or TRBV12-4 and TRBJ2-3, with 8 bases lining up with TRBD2. This CDR3 spans 15 amino acids. V gave up 3 bases and J gave up 2 bases; unmatched junction bases: 4. CDR3: CASSLAGRATDTQYF. CDR3 sequence (DNA): TGTGCCAGCAGTTTGGCCGGGAGGGCCACAGATACGCAGTATTTT.

With regard to this clonotype: A read error may be the cause here, since a much bigger clone is one base away. J is TRBJ2-7 and V is TRBV7-6, with D unresolved. Between the trimmed V and J ends, which lost 4 bases and 5 bases, there was a span of 15 bases. The CDR3 totals 14 residues. The germline V gene has CDR1 SGHVS and CDR2 FNYEAQ. The CDR3 reads CASSSSPGHHEQYV. In DNA, the CDR3 is TGTGCCAGCAGCTCTTCCCCGGGCCACCACGAGCAGTACGTC.

This clonotype was counted many times. The genes are TRBV7-2 and TRBJ1-2; D perhaps matches TRBD1 (5 bases). Germline CDR1 is SGHTA and CDR2 is FQGNSA. V was clipped by 5 bases and J by 4 bases, with 14 bases between them. The CDR3 consists of 14 residues. DNA for the CDR3: TGTGCCAGCAGCCTCCCGACAGATCTCTATGGCTACACCTTC. Its protein is CASSLPTDLYGYTF. The full variable domain, with the rest looked up from reference TRBV7-2 and TRBJ1-2, is GAGVSQSPSNKVTEKGKDVELRCDPISGHTALYWYRQSLGQGLEFLIYFQGNSAPDKSGLPSDRFSAERTGGSVSTLTIQRTQQEDSAVYLCASSLPTDLYGYTFGSGTRLTVV.

The chain carries TRBV7-9 and TRBJ2-4; 9 positions agree with TRBD2. V gave up 11 bases and J gave up 0 bases; unmatched junction bases: 11. Germline-derived CDR1 and CDR2 are SEHNR and FQNEAQ (reference sequence). There are 16 residues in the CDR3. The CDR3, as DNA: TGTGCCGCCGGGCTAGCGGGGCAGCTAGCCAAAAACATTCAGTACTTC. This gives the protein CAAGLAGQLAKNIQYF.

The CDR3: CASSSLFLIGEEEYEQYF. The CDR3 coding sequence is TGTGCCAGCAGTTCCCTCTTTTTGATAGGGGAAGAGGAGTACGAGCAGTACTTC. The rearrangement joins TRBV6-6 to TRBJ2-7; tentative D call: TRBD1 (5 bases). The CDR3 extends over 18 amino acids. The V gene's germline CDR1 is MNHNY and CDR2 SVGAGI (reference sequence). V dropped 4 bases and J dropped 4 bases, with 26 bases sitting between them.